Listed here are 13 T cell receptor beta chains from one sample, sequenced in a study of blood T cell repertoires in COVID-19. Assay used: immunoSEQ multiplex PCR; TCRdb lists only in-frame clones, some missing. The data contain some 300,000 clones, approximately 86% of them singletons. Sequenced sample: peripheral blood. The receptors here all came from a woman aged 70-85 years with COVID-19, enrolled during active disease.

The chain combines TRBV7-9 with TRBJ2-1; 16 nucleotides agree with TRBD2. Germline CDR1 is SEHNR and CDR2 is FQNEAQ (reference sequence). This CDR3 is built from 19 residues. Unmatched junction bases numbered 7, after V lost 3 bases and J lost 2 bases. CDR3 region: CASSLGLAGGPMAYNEQFF. The CDR3 region has the DNA TGTGCCAGCAGCTTGGGACTAGCGGGGGGGCCGATGGCCTACAATGAGCAGTTCTTC.

V usage is TRBV21-1 and J usage is TRBJ2-3; no DNA check was done on the table's D call, TRBD2. TRBV21-1 counts as a pseudogene. The CDR3 spans 16 residues. DNA of the CDR3: TGTGCCAGCAGCATAATCCGGGGGAAGTTGACAGATACGCAGTATTTT. The encoded protein is CASSIIRGKLTDTQYF.

This chain joins TRBV27 and TRBJ2-5, with 7 bases fitting TRBD1. In germline, CDR1 is MNHEY, CDR2 SMNVEV (reference sequence). The CDR3 is 16 amino acids. J gave up 2 bases and V 6 bases, and 12 bases lay outside the gene matches. This CDR3 reads CASSLHRQGPQETQYF. The CDR3 DNA is TGTGCCAGCAGCCTACACCGACAGGGACCTCAAGAGACCCAGTACTTC.

V gene TRBV5-4 combines with J gene TRBJ1-1; D is unresolved. This CDR3 comprises 17 residues. V was pared by 5 bases and J by 2 bases, with 22 bases between. Germline CDR1 is SGHNT and CDR2 is YYREEE (reference sequence). CDR3 DNA: TGTGCCAGCAGAGACGGGCGCGGGCAGCCTTTTAACACTGAAGCTTTCTTT. Its protein is CASRDGRGQPFNTEAFF.

The CDR3 here is CASSESRGLQYF. CDR3 bases: TGCGCCAGCAGTGAGTCTAGAGGACTCCAGTACTTC. The V gene is TRBV10-2, the J gene TRBJ2-7; possible D gene TRBD2, 5 bases. CDR1 and CDR2 from the germline V gene are WSHSY and SAAADI. The CDR3 runs 12 residues. V was cut by 0 bases and J by 10 bases, with 10 bases left in between.

V and J are TRBV4-1 and TRBJ2-4; 15 bases are a match to TRBD2. Per germline, CDR1 MGHRA and CDR2 YSYEKL. The length of the CDR3 is 20 residues. Unmatched junction bases numbered 8, after V lost 0 bases and J lost 2 bases. The CDR3 sequence is CASSQDLGLAGGRTKNIQYF. The CDR3 DNA follows: TGCGCCAGCAGCCAAGATTTGGGACTAGCGGGGGGTCGGACCAAAAACATTCAGTACTTC.

CDR3 loop: CASSLGMVSAEAFF. As DNA, the CDR3 is TGTGCCAGCAGCTTGGGTATGGTAAGCGCTGAAGCTTTCTTT. This chain uses TRBV5-6 with TRBJ1-1; D is ambiguous. Trimming pared 0 bases from V and 6 bases from J, leaving 12 bases between. The CDR3 is made up of 14 amino acids. Germline V gene data show CDR1 as SGHDT and CDR2 as YYEEEE.

This clone occurred once. The chain combines TRBV5-1 with TRBJ2-1, with TRBD2 matching 9 bases. Looked up from germline, CDR1 is SGHRS and CDR2 is YFSETQ. CDR3 size: 14 residues. V trimming: 4 bases; J trimming: 7 bases; junction bases outside the gene matches: 6. In nucleotides, the CDR3 is TGCGCCAGCAGCAGGACTAGCGCTGGAAATGAGCAGTTCTTC. Translating gives CASSRTSAGNEQFF.

This chain joins TRBV24-1 and TRBJ2-7, with D perhaps TRBD1 (5 bases). V lost 3 bases and J lost 2, with 10 bases in between. Germline CDR1 is KGHDR and CDR2 is SFDVKD. This CDR3 has 14 amino acids. The CDR3 bases are TGTGCCACCAGTGATGCGGCCAGGGCCTACGAGCAGTACTTC. Its protein product is CATSDAARAYEQYF.

The chain recombines TRBV5-1 with TRBJ1-2, with TRBD1 matching 8 bases. The germline V gene has CDR1 SGHRS and CDR2 YFSETQ. Germline trimming cut 4 bases from V and 3 bases from J; bases unmatched to any gene: 5. The CDR3 spans 14 residues. The CDR3 region is CASSLGQGDYGYTF. CDR3 bases: TGCGCCAGCAGCCTCGGACAGGGCGACTATGGCTACACCTTC.

The rearrangement joins TRBV6-5 to TRBJ1-1; TRBD1 is a possible D gene (6 bases). The CDR3 is 11 amino acids. Germline loops: CDR1 MNHEY, CDR2 SVGAGI. Deletions cut 8 bases from V and 9 bases from J, with 13 bases between. The CDR3 nucleotides are TGTGCCAGCCAGGGTGGGGGCCAAGCTTTCTTT. It encodes CASQGGGQAFF.

The V and J genes are TRBV28 and TRBJ1-5; D might be TRBD1 (6 bases). Germline CDR1 is MDHEN and CDR2 is SYDVKM. CDR3 length equals 15 residues. With 6 bases removed from V and 3 bases from J, the gap between germline ends came to 15 bases. The CDR3 here is CASRPGQGFNQPQHF. CDR3 nucleotides: TGTGCCAGCAGACCGGGACAAGGGTTCAATCAGCCCCAGCATTTT.

Here the CDR3 reads CASSLGVLAGEFADEQFF. As DNA, the CDR3 is TGTGCCAGCAGCTTAGGAGTCCTAGCGGGGGAGTTTGCGGATGAGCAGTTCTTC. This chain joins TRBV11-3 and TRBJ2-1, with TRBD2 matching 10 bases. The V gene end was trimmed by 1 base and the J gene end by 8 bases; junction bases not matched to a gene: 14. Per the germline V gene, CDR1 is SGHNT and CDR2 is YENEEA. This CDR3 contains 18 residues. The variable domain in full, with the rest retrieved from reference TRBV11-3 and TRBJ2-1, is EAGVVQSPRYKIIEKKQPVAFWCNPISGHNTLYWYLQNLGQGPELLIRYENEEAVDDSQLPKDRFSAERLKGVDSTLKIQPAELGDSAVYLCASSLGVLAGEFADEQFFGPGTRLTVL.